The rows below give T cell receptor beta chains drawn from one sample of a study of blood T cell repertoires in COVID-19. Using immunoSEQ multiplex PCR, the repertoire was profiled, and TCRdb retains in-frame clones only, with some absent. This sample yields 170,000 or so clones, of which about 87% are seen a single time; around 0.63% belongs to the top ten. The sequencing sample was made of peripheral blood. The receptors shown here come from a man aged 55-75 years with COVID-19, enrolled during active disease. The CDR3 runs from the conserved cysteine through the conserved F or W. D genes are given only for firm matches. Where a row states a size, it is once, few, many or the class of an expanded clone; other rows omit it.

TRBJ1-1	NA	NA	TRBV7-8	TGTGCCAGCAGCTGGACTTCTGGACAGCCGAGGAACACTGAAGCTTTCTTT	CASSWTSGQPRNTEAFF
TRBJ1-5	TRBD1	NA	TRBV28	TGTGCCAGCAGCCGTACAGGGGTTCTGGGCGGTAGCAATCAGCCCCAGCATTTT	CASSRTGVLGGSNQPQHF
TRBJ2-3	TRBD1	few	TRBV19	TGTGCCAGTAGTATAGGACAGGGGAGAAGCACAGATACGCAGTATTTT	CASSIGQGRSTDTQYF
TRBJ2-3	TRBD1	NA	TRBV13	TGTGCCAGCAGCTTCAAGACAGGGGCATGGGATACGCAGTATTTT	CASSFKTGAWDTQYF
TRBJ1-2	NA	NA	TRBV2	TGTGCCAGCAGTGAGGGGCGAAGCTATGGCTACACCTTC	CASSEGRSYGYTF
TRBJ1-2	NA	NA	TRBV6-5	TGTGCCAGCAGTACGCGACAGAACTATGGCTACACCTTC	CASSTRQNYGYTF
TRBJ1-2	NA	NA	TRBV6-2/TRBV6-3	TGTGCCAGCAGTTGGGGAGGTCTTGGCTACACCTTC	CASSWGGLGYTF
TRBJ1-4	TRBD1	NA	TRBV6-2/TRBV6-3	TGTGCCAGCAGTTACCGAGGGGGCTTTATTGAAAAACTGTTTTTT	CASSYRGGFIEKLFF
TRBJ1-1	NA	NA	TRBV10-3	TGTGCCGTAGGGGGAGTAGAGACTGAAGCTTTCTTT	CAVGGVETEAFF
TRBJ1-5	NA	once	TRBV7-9	TGTGCCAGCAGCGAGAAAGAGGAACATCAGCCCCAGCATTTT	CASSEKEEHQPQHF
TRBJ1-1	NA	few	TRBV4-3	TGCGCCAGCAGCCCACCCAACGGGGGCACTGAAGCTTTCTTT	CASSPPNGGTEAFF
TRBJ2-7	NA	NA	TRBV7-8	TGTGCCAGCAGCCCATCCAGCGAGCAGTACTTC	CASSPSSEQYF
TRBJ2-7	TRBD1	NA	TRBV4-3	TGCGCCAGCAGCCAAGATCTAGGACAGGGTTTCGACGAGCAGTACTTC	CASSQDLGQGFDEQYF
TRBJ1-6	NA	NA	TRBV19	TGTGCCAGTAGCACCTTTCGGGATTCACCCCTCCACTTT	CASSTFRDSPLHF
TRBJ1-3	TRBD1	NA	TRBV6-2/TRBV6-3	TGTGCCAGCAGTTTCCGGGACAGCGACTTTTGGACCATATATTTT	CASSFRDSDFWTIYF
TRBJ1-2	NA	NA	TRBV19	TGTGCCAGTAGTATGGTCCTGCGCGGAGGCTACACCTTC	CASSMVLRGGYTF
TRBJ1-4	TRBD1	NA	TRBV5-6	TGTGCCAGCAGCCAAGGACAGGGCTTTAGAGAAAAACTGTTTTTT	CASSQGQGFREKLFF
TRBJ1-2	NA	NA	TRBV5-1	TGCGCCAGCAGCTTGGCCAGAACTAACTATGGCTACACCTTC	CASSLARTNYGYTF
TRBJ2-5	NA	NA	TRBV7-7	TGTGCTAGCAGCTTCACGGGGAGGGGGGAGACCCAGTACTTC	CASSFTGRGETQYF
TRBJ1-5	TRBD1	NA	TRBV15	TGTGCCACCAGCCGACAGGGTGGGTCCGTGGAGCATTTT	CATSRQGGSVEHF
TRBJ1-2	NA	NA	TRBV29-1	TGCAGCGTTGGCGGGGCGAACTATGGCTACACCTTC	CSVGGANYGYTF
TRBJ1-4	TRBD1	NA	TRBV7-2	TGTGCCAGCAGCCCCTTCGACAGGGCAGGAGAAAAACTGTTTTTT	CASSPFDRAGEKLFF
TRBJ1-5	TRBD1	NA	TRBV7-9	TGTGCCAGCAGCTTAGTAGGACAGGGGAACTATCAGCCCCAGCATTTT	CASSLVGQGNYQPQHF
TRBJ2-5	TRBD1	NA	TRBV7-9	TGTGCCAGCAGCTACCGAAGACAGGGTGAGGAGACCCAGTACTTC	CASSYRRQGEETQYF
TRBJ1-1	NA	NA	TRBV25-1	TGTGCCAGCTCGGGGGGTGGGGAGGTCGCCACTGAAGCTTTCTTT	CASSGGGEVATEAFF
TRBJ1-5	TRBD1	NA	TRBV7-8	TGTGCCAGCAGCGGGGGACAGAATAGCAATCAGCCCCAGCATTTT	CASSGGQNSNQPQHF
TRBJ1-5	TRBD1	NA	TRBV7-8	TGTGCCAGCAGCCCGGGACAGGGATCATTAGGCAATCAGCCCCAGCATTTT	CASSPGQGSLGNQPQHF
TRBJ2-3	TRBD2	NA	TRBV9	TGTGCCAGCAGCGGAGGAACTAGCGGGGGTACAGATACGCAGTATTTT	CASSGGTSGGTDTQYF
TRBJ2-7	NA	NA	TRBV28	TGTGCCAGCAGTTTAAGGGGGACGGGCTCCTACGAGCAGTACTTC	CASSLRGTGSYEQYF
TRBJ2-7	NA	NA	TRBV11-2	TGTGCCAGCAGCTTAAACCCCCAGGGGTCCTACGAGCAGTACTTC	CASSLNPQGSYEQYF
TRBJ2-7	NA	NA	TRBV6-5	TGTGCCAGCAGACCTTCGGACACGAGCTCCTACGAGCAGTACTTC	CASRPSDTSSYEQYF